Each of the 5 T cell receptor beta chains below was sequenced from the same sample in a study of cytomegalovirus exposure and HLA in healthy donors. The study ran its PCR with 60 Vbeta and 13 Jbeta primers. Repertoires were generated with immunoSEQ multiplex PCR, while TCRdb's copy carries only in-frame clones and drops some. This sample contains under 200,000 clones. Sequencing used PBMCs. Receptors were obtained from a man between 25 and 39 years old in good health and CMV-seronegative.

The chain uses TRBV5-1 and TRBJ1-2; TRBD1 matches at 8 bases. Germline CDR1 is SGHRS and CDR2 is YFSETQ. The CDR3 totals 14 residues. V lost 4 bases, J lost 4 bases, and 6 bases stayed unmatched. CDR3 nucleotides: TGCGCCAGCAGCGCTGGACAGGGCGCCTATGGCTACACCTTC. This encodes CASSAGQGAYGYTF.

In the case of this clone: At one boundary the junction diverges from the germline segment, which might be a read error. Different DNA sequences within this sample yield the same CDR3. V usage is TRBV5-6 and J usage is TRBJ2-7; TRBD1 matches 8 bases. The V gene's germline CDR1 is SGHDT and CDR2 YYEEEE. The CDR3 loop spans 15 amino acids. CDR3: CASSSGDRGSHEQYF. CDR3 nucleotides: TGTGCCAGCAGCTCAGGAGACAGGGGTTCCCACGAGCAGTACTTT.

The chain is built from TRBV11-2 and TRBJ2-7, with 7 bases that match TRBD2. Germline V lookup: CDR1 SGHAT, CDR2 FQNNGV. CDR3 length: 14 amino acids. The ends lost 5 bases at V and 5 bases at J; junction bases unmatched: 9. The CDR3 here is CASSPGGYMDEQYF. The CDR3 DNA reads TGTGCCAGCAGCCCCGGGGGGTACATGGACGAGCAGTACTTC.

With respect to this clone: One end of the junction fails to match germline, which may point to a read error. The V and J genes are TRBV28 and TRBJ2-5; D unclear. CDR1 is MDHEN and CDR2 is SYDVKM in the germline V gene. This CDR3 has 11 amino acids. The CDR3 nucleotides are TGTGCCAGCAGTTACCAGGAGACCCAGTACTTC. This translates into CASSYQETQYF.

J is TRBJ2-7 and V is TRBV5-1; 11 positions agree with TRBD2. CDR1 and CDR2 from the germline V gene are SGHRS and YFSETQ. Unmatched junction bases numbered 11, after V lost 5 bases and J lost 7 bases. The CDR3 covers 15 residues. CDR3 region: CASSEVLAGGWEQYF. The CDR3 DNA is TGCGCCAGCAGTGAGGTCCTAGCGGGAGGTTGGGAGCAGTACTTC.